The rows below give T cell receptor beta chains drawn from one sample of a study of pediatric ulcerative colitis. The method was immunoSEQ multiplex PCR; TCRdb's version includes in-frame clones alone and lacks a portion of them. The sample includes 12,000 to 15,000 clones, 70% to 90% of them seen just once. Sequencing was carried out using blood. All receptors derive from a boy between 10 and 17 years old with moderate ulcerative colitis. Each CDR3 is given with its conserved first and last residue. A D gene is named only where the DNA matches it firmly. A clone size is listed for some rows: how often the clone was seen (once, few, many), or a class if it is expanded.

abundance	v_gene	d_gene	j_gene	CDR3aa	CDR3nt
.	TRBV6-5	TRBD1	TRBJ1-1	CASSSGGTEAFF	TGTGCCAGCAGCTCAGGGGGAACTGAAGCTTTCTTT
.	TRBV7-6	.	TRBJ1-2	CASSLGPGLDYYTF	TGTGCCAGCAGCTTAGGTCCCGGTTTAGATTACTACACCTTC
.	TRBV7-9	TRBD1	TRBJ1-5	CASRSPGQGNSNQPQHF	TGTGCCAGCAGATCTCCGGGACAGGGGAATAGCAATCAGCCCCAGCATTTT
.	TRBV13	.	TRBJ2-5	CASSLGGGQETQYF	TGTGCCAGCAGCTTAGGAGGGGGGCAGGAGACCCAGTACTTC
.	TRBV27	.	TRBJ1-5	CASSLSREAQPQHF	TGTGCCAGCAGTTTATCGAGGGAGGCTCAGCCCCAGCATTTT
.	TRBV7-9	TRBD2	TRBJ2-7	CASIKVVAGASEQYF	TGTGCCAGCATTAAGGTAGTAGCGGGGGCCTCCGAGCAGTACTTC
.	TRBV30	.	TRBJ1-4	CAWSPISTRGKLFF	TGTGCCTGGAGCCCTATTAGCACCCGCGGAAAACTGTTTTTT
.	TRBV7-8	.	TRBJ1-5	CASSNDRRNQPQHF	TGTGCCAGCAGCAACGACAGGAGAAATCAGCCCCAGCATTTT
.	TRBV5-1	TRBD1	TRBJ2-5	CASSVDREETQYF	TGCGCCAGCAGCGTAGACAGGGAGGAGACCCAGTACTTC
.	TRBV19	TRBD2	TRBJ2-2	CASSIPSGLAGFFRNTGELFF	TGTGCCAGTAGTATCCCCTCCGGACTAGCGGGTTTCTTCAGGAACACCGGGGAGCTGTTTTTT
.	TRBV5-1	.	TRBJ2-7	CASSSSGDSYEQYF	TGCGCCAGCAGCTCCTCGGGAGACTCCTACGAGCAGTACTTC
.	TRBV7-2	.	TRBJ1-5	CASSLVGRASNQPQHF	TGTGCCAGCAGCTTAGTGGGCAGGGCTAGCAATCAGCCCCAGCATTTT
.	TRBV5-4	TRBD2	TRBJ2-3	CASKSSGGRTDTQYF	TGTGCCAGTAAATCTAGCGGGGGTCGGACAGATACGCAGTATTTT
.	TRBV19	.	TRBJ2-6	CASSLVLNSGANVLTF	TGTGCCAGTAGTCTCGTACTCAACTCTGGGGCCAACGTCCTGACTTTC
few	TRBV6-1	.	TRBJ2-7	CASSLRVPPYYEQYF	TGTGCCAGCAGTCTCCGGGTCCCTCCCTACTACGAGCAGTACTTC
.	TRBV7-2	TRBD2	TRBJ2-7	CASSAPAGVAYEQYF	TGTGCCAGCAGCGCACCGGCGGGGGTCGCCTACGAGCAGTACTTC
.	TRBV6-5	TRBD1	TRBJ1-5	CASSWDRGSNQPQHF	TGTGCCAGCAGTTGGGACAGGGGGAGCAATCAGCCCCAGCATTTT
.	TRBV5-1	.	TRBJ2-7	CASSFTGHTYEQYF	TGCGCCAGCAGCTTCACGGGACACACCTACGAGCAGTACTTC
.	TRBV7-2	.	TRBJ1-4	CASSLVAGELEKLFF	TGTGCCAGCAGCTTAGTCGCAGGGGAGCTAGAAAAACTGTTTTTT
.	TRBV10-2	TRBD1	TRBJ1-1	CASSESIQGVDWNTEAFF	TGCGCCAGCAGTGAGTCTATACAGGGGGTTGATTGGAACACTGAAGCTTTCTTT
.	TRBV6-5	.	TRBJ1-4	CASSYSRVRNEKLFF	TGTGCCAGCAGTTACTCGAGGGTCCGCAATGAAAAACTGTTTTTT
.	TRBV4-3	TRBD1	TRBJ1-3	CASSQVDRAGNTIYF	TGCGCCAGCAGCCAAGTGGACAGGGCTGGAAACACCATATATTTT
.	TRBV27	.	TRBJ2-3	CASSKTRDPSTDTQYF	TGTGCCAGCAGCAAAACCAGGGACCCTAGCACAGATACGCAGTATTTT
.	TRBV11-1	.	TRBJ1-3	CASSSTVSSGNTIYF	TGTGCCAGCAGCTCGACAGTTTCCTCTGGAAACACCATATATTTT
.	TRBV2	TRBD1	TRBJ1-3	CASTPQGHTYF	TGTGCCAGCACCCCACAGGGGCATACATATTTT
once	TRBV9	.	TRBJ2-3	CASSENEDTQYF	TGTGCCAGCAGCGAAAATGAGGATACGCAGTATTTT
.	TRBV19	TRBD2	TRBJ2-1	CASSMIAGGASYNEQFF	TGTGCCAGTAGTATGATAGCGGGAGGGGCCTCCTACAATGAGCAGTTCTTC